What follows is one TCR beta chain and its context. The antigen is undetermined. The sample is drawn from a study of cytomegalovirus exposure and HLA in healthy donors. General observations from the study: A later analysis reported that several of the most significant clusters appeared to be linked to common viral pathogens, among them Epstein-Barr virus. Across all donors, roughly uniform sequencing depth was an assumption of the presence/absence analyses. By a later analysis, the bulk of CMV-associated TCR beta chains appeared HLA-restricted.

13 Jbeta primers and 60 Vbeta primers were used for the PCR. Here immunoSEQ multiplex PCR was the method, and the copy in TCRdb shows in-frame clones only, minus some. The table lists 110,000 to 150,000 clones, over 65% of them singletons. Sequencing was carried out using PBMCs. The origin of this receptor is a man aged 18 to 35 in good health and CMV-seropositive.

CDR3 amino acids: CATSRRGGDQPQHF. Here the CDR3 DNA reads TGTGCCACCAGCAGAAGGGGGGGCGATCAGCCCCAGCATTTT. The chain employs TRBV15 and TRBJ1-5, with D perhaps TRBD1 (6 bases). The germline V and J ends were trimmed by 2 bases and 5 bases, with 10 bases remaining between them. The germline V gene encodes CDR1 LNHNV and CDR2 YYDKDF (reference sequence). The CDR3 runs 14 residues. Full variable domain (remainder filled in from reference TRBV15 and TRBJ1-5): DAMVIQNPRYQVTQFGKPVTLSCSQTLNHNVMYWYQQKSSQAPKLLFHYYDKDFNNEADTPDNFQSRRPNTSFCFLDIRSPGLGDTAMYLCATSRRGGDQPQHFGDGTRLSIL.